This TCR beta chain was documented in a study of CD8+CD57+ T cells in acquired aplastic anemia. As for the study in general: Yields of DNA that came from sorted CD4+ and CD8+ cells averaged about 3.4 ug.

V was pared by 3 bases and J by 0 bases, with 18 bases between. The germline V gene has CDR1 SGDLS and CDR2 YYNGEE. The CDR3 runs 17 residues. For CDR3 and TCR beta VDJ profiling, genomic DNA was the template used. TCRdb reanalysed the reads using MiXCR and keeps one entry per CDR3 protein. The sample has 150,000 to 200,000 distinct CDR3 sequences, roughly 64% seen once. The TCR originated in a human donor with severe aplastic anemia or a healthy control (not recorded which). The sequenced material came from sorted CD4+, CD8+, or CD8+CD57+ T cells (not recorded which) from PBMCs. The rearrangement joins TRBV9 to TRBJ1-1, with D maybe TRBD1 (6 bases). CDR3 residues: CASSGWTDTILNTEAFF. DNA for the CDR3: TGTGCCAGCAGCGGATGGACAGACACTATCCTGAACACTGAAGCTTTCTTT. The full variable domain, rest sourced from reference TRBV9 and TRBJ1-1, is DSGVTQTPKHLITATGQRVTLRCSPRSGDLSVYWYQQSLDQGLQFLIQYYNGEERAKGNILERFSAQQFPDLHSELNLSSLELGDSALYFCASSGWTDTILNTEAFFGQGTRLTVV.